This TCR beta chain was sequenced during a study of T-cell memory formation after mild COVID-19. V lost 1 base to trimming and J lost 3 bases, with 13 bases between them. The CDR3 has 15 amino acids. TCRdb re-analysed the 5' RACE reads in MiXCR, keeping a single row per CDR3 protein. Of around 390,000 distinct CDR3 sequences listed, 16% are singletons. The sequence came from a young man who had mild COVID-19 (a few samples of this study predate the infection). Cell type and time point are not known. The V call is TRBV12-3 or TRBV12-4, the J call TRBJ2-7; possible D gene TRBD1, 5 bases. Sequencing input: PBMCs or a T cell subset sorted from them (not recorded which). CDR3 region: CASSLEAATGYEQYV. In DNA, the CDR3 is TGTGCCAGCAGTTTAGAGGCAGCCACAGGCTACGAGCAGTACGTC.